The next 28 T cell receptor beta chains were all read from a single sample in a study of cytomegalovirus exposure and HLA in healthy donors. Primers: 60 Vbeta forward and 13 Jbeta reverse. The table came from immunoSEQ multiplex PCR; TCRdb's copy has only in-frame clones and leaves some out. The sample contains some 140,000 clones, over 70% of which appear only once. The sequenced sample was PBMCs. These receptors came from a man between 25 and 39 years old in good health and CMV-seronegative.

This rearrangement joins TRBV9 to TRBJ1-1, with TRBD1 matching over 10 bases. Germline loops: CDR1 SGDLS, CDR2 YYNGEE. J gave up 2 bases and V 4 bases, and 8 bases lay outside the gene matches. The CDR3 consists of 16 residues. The CDR3 region has the DNA TGTGCCAGCAGCCCGAGGGACAGGGGCCCTAACACTGAAGCTTTCTTT. Protein: CASSPRDRGPNTEAFF.

This clone has just a few counts. J is TRBJ1-4 and V is TRBV5-6, with TRBD1 identical over 9 bases. V dropped 4 bases and J dropped 10; count of bases not matched to a gene: 11. Germline CDR1 and CDR2: SGHDT and YYEEEE. There are 15 residues in the CDR3. The CDR3 nucleotides are TGTGCCAGCAGCGATCAACAGGGGGCAACCGGAAAACTGTTTTTT. As protein: CASSDQQGATGKLFF.

The table lists this clone with a few counts. V is TRBV4-3 and J is TRBJ2-7; TRBD2 aligns across 7 bases. Unmatched junction bases numbered 4, after V lost 0 bases and J lost 2 bases. Germline V gene data show CDR1 as LGHNA and CDR2 as YSLEER. CDR3 length: 15 residues. The CDR3 region is CASSQEAGRAYEQYF. CDR3 nucleotide sequence: TGCGCCAGCAGCCAAGAAGCGGGGCGGGCCTACGAGCAGTACTTC.

This chain links TRBV7-2 with TRBJ2-5; perhaps TRBD2 as D (7 bases). V lost 5 bases, J lost 5 bases, and 21 bases lay in between. CDR1 SGHTA and CDR2 FQGNSA come from the germline V gene. CDR3 size: 16 residues. The CDR3 spells CASSPTPRGGWETQYF. In DNA, the CDR3 is TGTGCCAGCAGCCCCACGCCCAGGGGAGGGTGGGAGACCCAGTACTTC.

The chain couples TRBV6-5 to TRBJ1-1; possibly TRBD1 for D (5 bases). Trimming pared 6 bases from V and 5 bases from J, leaving 10 bases between. The germline V gene has CDR1 MNHEY and CDR2 SVGAGI. CDR3 length: 12 amino acids. CDR3 sequence (DNA): TGTGCCAGCAGGGGTGGGGGGACTGAAGCTTTCTTT. Amino acid sequence: CASRGGGTEAFF.

The chain couples TRBV18 to TRBJ2-7; TRBD1 matches 11 bases. Germline V gene sequence: CDR1 KGHSH, CDR2 LQKENI. CDR3 length: 13 amino acids. The junction had 7 bases not matched to a gene; V was cut back by 10 bases and J by 5 bases. The DNA for the CDR3 is TGTGCCACTTCGGGACAGGGGGTGAACGAGCAGTACTTC. It encodes CATSGQGVNEQYF.

The chain has TRBV15 and TRBJ1-1; TRBD1 matches at 10 bases. CDR1 is LNHNV, CDR2 YYDKDF, per germline (reference sequence). This CDR3 is 14 amino acids long. V lost 6 bases, J lost 0 bases, and 1 base stayed unmatched. DNA of the CDR3: TGTGCCACCAGGGACAGGGGGATGAACACTGAAGCTTTCTTT. Its protein product is CATRDRGMNTEAFF.

Details on this clone: The germline gene is not matched at one end of the junction; a read error may be the cause. This chain connects TRBV7-9 to TRBJ1-1; a weak D match, TRBD1 (5 bases). The CDR3 extends over 12 amino acids. Germline V gives CDR1 SEHNR, CDR2 FQNEAQ (reference sequence). The CDR3 nucleotides are TGTTCCAGCAGCTTAGGGACTAGGGAAGCTTTCTTT. Its translation is CSSSLGTREAFF. Full variable domain (remainder filled in from reference TRBV7-9 and TRBJ1-1): DTGVSQNPRHKITKRGQNVTFRCDPISEHNRLYWYRQTLGQGPEFLTYFQNEAQLEKSRLLSDRFSAERPKGSFSTLEIQRTEQGDSAMYLCSSSLGTREAFFGQGTRLTVV.

The chain joins TRBV10-3 to TRBJ2-7; 9 nucleotides line up with TRBD1. CDR1 and CDR2 from the germline V gene are ENHRY and SYGVKD. The V and J ends lost 2 bases and 0 bases, in that order; junction bases with no gene match: 5. This CDR3 has 16 residues. This chain's CDR3 is CAISERGQGNSYEQYF. As DNA, the CDR3 is TGTGCCATCAGTGAGAGGGGACAGGGAAACTCCTACGAGCAGTACTTC.

This clone was seen a few times. This chain connects TRBV15 to TRBJ2-1; TRBD2 matches 7 bases. The trim removed 0 bases at V and 4 bases at J, leaving 6 bases unmatched. The CDR3 has 16 residues. Per germline, CDR1 LNHNV and CDR2 YYDKDF (reference sequence). In DNA form, the CDR3 reads TGTGCCACCAGCAGAGATTTGGCGGGAGCTTACAATGAGCAGTTCTTC. This codes for CATSRDLAGAYNEQFF.

The chain joins TRBV5-1 to TRBJ2-2; D possibly corresponds to TRBD1 (5 bases). V was pared by 1 base and J by 2 bases, with 9 bases between. This CDR3 region has 15 residues. Germline CDR1 reads SGHRS; CDR2 reads YFSETQ. The CDR3 loop reads CASSLQGHNTGELFF. The CDR3 nucleotides read TGCGCCAGCAGCTTGCAAGGACACAACACCGGGGAGCTGTTTTTT.

This chain connects TRBV30 to TRBJ2-2; D remains unclear. Germline V CDR1 and CDR2: GTSNPN, SVGIG (reference sequence). This CDR3 spans 15 amino acids. With 3 bases removed from V and 0 bases from J, the gap between germline ends came to 11 bases. Written as DNA, the CDR3 is TGTGCCTGGAGAAGCGAGAGGTCGAACACCGGGGAGCTGTTTTTT. Translated, it gives CAWRSERSNTGELFF.

The rearrangement uses TRBV25-1 and TRBJ1-2; TRBD1 is a possible D gene (5 bases). With 1 base removed from V and 6 bases from J, the gap between germline ends came to 9 bases. Germline CDR1 MGHDK, CDR2 SYGVNS. The CDR3 totals 13 residues. CDR3 DNA sequence: TGTGCCAGCAGTGAATTCGGGGGGAATGGCTACACCTTC. Amino acids: CASSEFGGNGYTF.

The chain has TRBV2 and TRBJ1-5; 7 bases match TRBD1. This CDR3 is 15 amino acids long. With V trimmed by 6 bases and J by 4 bases, 9 bases remained unmatched. Germline assignment: CDR1 SNHLY and CDR2 FYNNEI. CDR3 protein: CASSRDRAENQPQHF. In DNA form, the CDR3 reads TGTGCCAGCAGCCGAGACAGGGCAGAAAATCAGCCCCAGCATTTT.

The CDR3 here is CASSPGQGAYNEQFF. The CDR3, as DNA: TGTGCCAGCTCACCGGGACAGGGGGCCTACAATGAGCAGTTCTTC. The chain employs TRBV18 and TRBJ2-1; 11 bases agree with TRBD1. CDR1 and CDR2 from the germline V gene are KGHSH and LQKENI. After removal of 3 bases from V and 2 bases from J, the junction contained 0 bases not matched to a gene. The CDR3 is made up of 15 amino acids.

The chain combines TRBV7-2 with TRBJ1-2; tentatively, D is TRBD1 (5 bases). Germline V CDR1 and CDR2: SGHTA, FQGNSA. The CDR3 consists of 13 residues. V lost 6 bases and J 8 bases, leaving 16 bases between the germline ends. The chain's CDR3 is CASSLAGTQGYTF. The CDR3 DNA sequence: TGTGCCAGCAGTCTTGCCGGGACTCAGGGCTACACCTTC.

The chain links TRBV6-1 to TRBJ2-5, with 14 positions matching TRBD2. This CDR3 spans 16 amino acids. The germline CDR1 and CDR2 sequences are MNHNS and SASEGT. The J segment lost 4 bases and the V segment lost 4 bases, leaving 5 bases of the junction unmatched. CDR3 loop: CASSGLAGGPGETQYF. CDR3 coding DNA: TGTGCCAGCAGTGGACTAGCGGGGGGGCCTGGAGAGACCCAGTACTTC.

V gene TRBV7-9 combines with J gene TRBJ2-7; 8 bases are a match to TRBD1. Germline loops: CDR1 SEHNR, CDR2 FQNEAQ (reference sequence). The CDR3 consists of 13 residues. V was clipped by 4 bases and J by 4 bases; unmatched bases: 3. CDR3 residues: CASSSQGAYEQYF. CDR3 coding DNA: TGTGCCAGCAGCTCCCAGGGGGCTTACGAGCAGTACTTC.

This chain connects TRBV19 to TRBJ2-1; 9 bases map to TRBD2. The CDR3 covers 16 residues. Germline loops: CDR1 LNHDA, CDR2 SQIVND (reference sequence). The trim removed 5 bases at V and 4 bases at J, leaving 9 bases unmatched. The CDR3 region has the DNA TGTGCCAGTAGTGGCCTAGCGGGGAGATCTTACAATGAGCAGTTCTTC. It codes for CASSGLAGRSYNEQFF.

The rearrangement uses TRBV11-2 and TRBJ1-5, with D possibly matching TRBD1 (6 bases). V gave up 5 bases and J gave up 6 bases, with 11 bases separating them. The CDR3 loop spans 13 amino acids. Per germline, CDR1 SGHAT and CDR2 FQNNGV. The CDR3 region is CASSAGATQPQHF. CDR3 sequence (DNA): TGTGCCAGCAGCGCAGGGGCCACTCAGCCCCAGCATTTT. The full variable domain, completed using reference TRBV11-2 and TRBJ1-5, is EAGVAQSPRYKIIEKRQSVAFWCNPISGHATLYWYQQILGQGPKLLIQFQNNGVVDDSQLPKDRFSAERLKGVDSTLKIQPAKLEDSAVYLCASSAGATQPQHFGDGTRLSIL.

The rearrangement links TRBV10-1 to TRBJ2-5; 11 positions match TRBD2. The germline CDR1 and CDR2 sequences are WNHNN and SYGVQD (reference sequence). The J segment lost 2 bases and the V segment lost 7 bases, leaving 12 bases of the junction unmatched. The CDR3 is 17 residues long. CDR3: CASNLIKLAGGQETQYF. CDR3 nucleotide sequence: TGCGCCAGCAACCTAATTAAGCTAGCGGGGGGACAAGAGACCCAGTACTTC.

The gene calls are TRBV5-1 and TRBJ2-5; TRBD1 might be the D (6 bases). CDR1 SGHRS and CDR2 YFSETQ come from the germline V gene. The CDR3 sequence is 14 residues long. Trimming removed 1 base at V and 11 bases at J, with 18 bases between. Here the CDR3 DNA reads TGCGCCAGCAGCTTGTTCCCAGGGGTGGAGGAGCAGTACTTC. It codes for CASSLFPGVEEQYF.

This clone was picked up a small number of times. The rearrangement links TRBV7-8 to TRBJ2-5; 14 nucleotides match TRBD2. V lost 2 bases, J lost 5 bases, and 13 bases stayed unmatched. Germline V CDR1 and CDR2: SGHVS, FQNEAQ. The CDR3 spans 19 residues. The CDR3 DNA is TGTGCCAGCAGCTTAATCAGGACTAGCGGGGGGTCAGGAAGGGAGACCCAGTACTTC. Residues: CASSLIRTSGGSGRETQYF.

The chain employs TRBV27 and TRBJ2-2; D perhaps matches TRBD1 (6 bases). Germline V CDR1 and CDR2: MNHEY, SMNVEV (reference sequence). The V end lost 5 bases, the J end lost 2 bases, and 18 bases lay between the germline ends. The CDR3 has 17 residues. The CDR3 is CASSPPMWTDNTGELFF. The CDR3 DNA sequence: TGTGCCAGCAGTCCGCCCATGTGGACAGACAACACCGGGGAGCTGTTTTTT.

The chain recombines TRBV6-1 with TRBJ1-2; 8 bases are shared with TRBD1. The CDR3 is 13 residues long. Germline trimming cut 8 bases from V and 4 bases from J; bases unmatched to any gene: 6. Looked up from germline, CDR1 is MNHNS and CDR2 is SASEGT. CDR3 sequence: CASGGTGGYGYTF. The CDR3 DNA sequence: TGTGCCAGCGGAGGGACAGGAGGCTATGGCTACACCTTC.

J is TRBJ2-7 and V is TRBV7-2; TRBD1 might be the D (5 bases). The CDR3 totals 13 residues. Germline CDR1 is SGHTA and CDR2 is FQGNSA. Deletions cut 2 bases from V and 5 bases from J, with 10 bases between. CDR3 coding DNA: TGTGCCAGCAGCTTATTCAGGGCTAACGAGCAGTACTTC. Protein sequence: CASSLFRANEQYF.

The gene calls are TRBV5-1 and TRBJ2-1; TRBD1 might be the D (6 bases). The CDR3 length is 15 residues. The germline CDR1 and CDR2 sequences are SGHRS and YFSETQ. V lost 6 bases and J 6 bases, leaving 19 bases between the germline ends. CDR3 amino acids: CASTQGPWTANEQFF. CDR3 nucleotide sequence: TGCGCCAGCACCCAGGGGCCATGGACAGCCAATGAGCAGTTCTTC.

The chain couples TRBV4-2 to TRBJ2-1; D unresolved. CDR1 LGHNA and CDR2 YNFKEQ come from the germline V gene. V gave up 1 base and J gave up 6 bases, with 7 bases separating them. The CDR3 has 13 amino acids. In nucleotides, the CDR3 is TGTGCCAGCAGCCAAGGAGGTCGCAATGAGCAGTTCTTC. Translation: CASSQGGRNEQFF.